A single sample is the source of the 26 T cell receptor beta chains below, sequenced in a study of blood T cell repertoires in COVID-19. Sequencing was performed with immunoSEQ multiplex PCR; in TCRdb, only in-frame clones are kept and a portion is missing. The sample contains a few hundred thousand clones, around four fifths of which appear only once. The specimen sequenced was peripheral blood. Every receptor here comes from a man aged 60 to 75 with acute or convalescent COVID-19.

This clone showed up just a few times. The rearrangement uses TRBV2 and TRBJ1-1; TRBD1 is a possible D gene (5 bases). CDR1 is SNHLY and CDR2 is FYNNEI in the germline V gene. CDR3 length equals 15 residues. V lost 7 bases, J lost 1 base, and 16 bases lay in between. The CDR3 DNA reads TGTGCCAGCACCGAAAACCGACAGCGGAACACTGAAGCTTTCTTT. It translates to CASTENRQRNTEAFF.

The V call is TRBV9, the J call TRBJ2-1; tentatively, D is TRBD2 (6 bases). CDR3 length equals 15 residues. In germline, CDR1 is SGDLS, CDR2 YYNGEE. The V end lost 4 bases, the J end lost 6 bases, and 17 bases lay between the germline ends. CDR3 bases: TGTGCCAGCAGCTTACTTAGCGGCCCTCGCAATGAGCAGTTCTTC. Its protein product is CASSLLSGPRNEQFF.

The chain joins TRBV6-5 to TRBJ1-1, with 7 bases fitting TRBD1. This CDR3 is 15 amino acids long. Per germline, CDR1 MNHEY and CDR2 SVGAGI. The junction had 14 bases not matched to a gene; V was cut back by 5 bases and J by 8 bases. The CDR3 nucleotides are TGTGCCAGCAGTCCGCTAGGGACTCCGACAGGGGAAGCTTTCTTT. Amino acids: CASSPLGTPTGEAFF.

This sequence joins TRBV27 and TRBJ1-6; TRBD1 matches 9 bases. Germline values: CDR1 MNHEY, CDR2 SMNVEV (reference sequence). This CDR3 contains 17 residues. Trimming took 6 bases from V and 6 from J; bases not matched to a gene: 12. CDR3: CASRNLETGGINSPLHF. In nucleotides, the CDR3 is TGTGCCAGCAGAAATCTCGAGACAGGGGGGATTAATTCACCCCTCCACTTT.

The V and J genes are TRBV7-2 and TRBJ1-2; TRBD1 is a possible D gene (5 bases). The ends were cut back, 0 bases at V and 8 bases at J, with 13 bases in the middle. The CDR3 runs 14 residues. The germline V gene encodes CDR1 SGHTA and CDR2 FQGNSA. The CDR3 sequence is CASSLASRGDGYTF. The CDR3 DNA follows: TGTGCCAGCAGCTTAGCGTCCCGGGGGGACGGCTACACCTTC.

The chain recombines TRBV5-1 with TRBJ2-3; D is ambiguous. Germline assignment: CDR1 SGHRS and CDR2 YFSETQ. The V gene lost 6 bases and the J gene lost 0 bases, with 14 bases spanning the gap. CDR3 size: 15 residues. The CDR3 sequence is CASTPESRSTDTQYF. The CDR3 DNA reads TGCGCCAGCACCCCCGAGAGTCGCAGCACAGATACGCAGTATTTT.

This sequence joins TRBV6-5 and TRBJ1-6; 11 bases map to TRBD1. CDR1 and CDR2 from the germline V gene are MNHEY and SVGAGI. This CDR3 comprises 15 residues. Trimming cost V 4 bases and J 10 bases; bases outside gene matches: 6. DNA for the CDR3: TGTGCCAGCAGTTTTTGGACAGGGGGCAGGTCACCCCTCCACTTT. Protein sequence: CASSFWTGGRSPLHF.

The chain joins TRBV7-6 to TRBJ1-6; 9 nucleotides align to TRBD1. This CDR3 contains 15 residues. V was pared by 5 bases and J by 7 bases, with 6 bases of the junction left unmatched. CDR1 is SGHVS, CDR2 FNYEAQ, per germline. The CDR3 spells CASSAMGQGNSPLHF. CDR3 DNA: TGTGCCAGCAGCGCCATGGGACAGGGAAATTCACCCCTCCACTTT.

The chain is built from TRBV11-2 and TRBJ2-7, with 7 bases identical to TRBD2. In germline, CDR1 is SGHAT, CDR2 FQNNGV. The CDR3 runs 16 residues. J lost 5 bases, V lost 5 bases, and 15 bases had no gene match. The CDR3 reads CASSEGGEGRSNEQYF. The CDR3 DNA reads as TGTGCCAGCAGCGAAGGCGGGGAGGGTCGTTCAAACGAGCAGTACTTC.

The gene calls are TRBV18 and TRBJ2-1; D is unclear. CDR3 length: 12 amino acids. V lost 3 bases to trimming and J lost 9 bases, with 9 bases between them. CDR1 is KGHSH, CDR2 LQKENI, per germline. CDR3 coding DNA: TGTGCCAGCTCACCCACGGGTATTGAGCAGTTCTTC. Its protein product is CASSPTGIEQFF.

V is TRBV5-4 and J is TRBJ2-3; a possible D gene is TRBD1 (6 bases). The CDR3 spans 15 residues. In germline, CDR1 is SGHNT, CDR2 YYREEE (reference sequence). V lost 7 bases and J lost 2, with 17 bases in between. CDR3 in amino acids: CASSGVELHTDTQYF. DNA of the CDR3: TGTGCCAGCTCAGGGGTAGAGCTGCACACAGATACGCAGTATTTT.

CDR3 in amino acids: CASSELQGREQFF. In DNA, the CDR3 is TGTGCCAGCAGTGAGTTGCAGGGCAGGGAGCAGTTCTTC. The J gene is TRBJ2-1, the V gene TRBV25-1; tentative D call: TRBD1 (5 bases). Per germline, CDR1 MGHDK and CDR2 SYGVNS. The CDR3 sequence is 13 residues long. V lost 3 bases, J lost 10 bases, and 13 bases lay in between. Looking up the rest from reference TRBV25-1 and TRBJ2-1 gives the full variable domain: EADIYQTPRYLVIGTGKKITLECSQTMGHDKMYWYQQDPGMELHLIHYSYGVNSTEKGDLSSESTVSRIRTEHFPLTLESARPSHTSQYLCASSELQGREQFFGPGTRLTVL.

DNA for the CDR3: TGCAGCGTTGAAACCGTACAAGGGGTACTGGACTATGGCTACACCTTC. As protein: CSVETVQGVLDYGYTF. The chain couples TRBV29-1 to TRBJ1-2; D perhaps matches TRBD1 (5 bases). This CDR3 spans 16 amino acids. Trimming left V 2 bases short and J 3 bases short, with 19 bases between. Germline-derived CDR1 and CDR2 are SQVTM and ANQGSEA.

This chain connects TRBV5-6 to TRBJ2-3; 7 bases are a match to TRBD2. Trimming at V came to 3 bases and at J to 3 bases, leaving 7 bases not matched to a gene. The CDR3 sequence is 15 residues long. Looked up from germline, CDR1 is SGHDT and CDR2 is YYEEEE. The CDR3 sequence: CASSSESGVTDTQYF. The DNA for the CDR3 is TGTGCCAGCAGCTCAGAGAGCGGGGTAACAGATACGCAGTATTTT.

The chain combines TRBV30 with TRBJ2-5; 8 positions agree with TRBD2. Trimming removed 2 bases from V and 5 bases from J; junction bases left unmatched: 4. The CDR3 loop spans 13 amino acids. Per germline, CDR1 GTSNPN and CDR2 SVGIG (reference sequence). The CDR3 protein is CAWSPGLAETQYF. In nucleotides, the CDR3 is TGTGCCTGGAGTCCTGGACTAGCCGAGACCCAGTACTTC.

The rearrangement joins TRBV11-2 to TRBJ1-3, with D possibly TRBD1 on 6 matching bases. Germline V lookup: CDR1 SGHAT, CDR2 FQNNGV. The CDR3 runs to 15 residues. Between the trimmed V and J ends, which lost 1 base and 3 bases, there was a span of 10 bases. This chain's CDR3 is CASSLAGDGGNTIYF. The DNA for the CDR3 is TGTGCCAGCAGCTTAGCAGGGGACGGTGGAAACACCATATATTTT.

This clone was picked up a small number of times. J is TRBJ1-4 and V is TRBV7-9, with D perhaps TRBD1 (5 bases). V gave up 3 bases and J gave up 0 bases, with 11 bases separating them. The CDR3 is 16 amino acids. CDR1 is SEHNR, CDR2 FQNEAQ, per germline (reference sequence). CDR3 DNA sequence: TGTGCCAGCAGCTTTGGACAACCTACAACTAATGAAAAACTGTTTTTT. Translating it yields CASSFGQPTTNEKLFF.

The rearrangement uses TRBV7-6 and TRBJ1-2, with 8 bases identical to TRBD1. Germline V gene data show CDR1 as SGHVS and CDR2 as FNYEAQ. The V gene end was trimmed by 1 base and the J gene end by 3 bases; junction bases not matched to a gene: 7. The length of the CDR3 is 16 residues. The CDR3 DNA sequence: TGTGCCAGCAGCTTAGGGTGGACAGGGCTTGACTATGGCTACACCTTC. Translated: CASSLGWTGLDYGYTF.

The V and J genes are TRBV3-1 (or the pseudogene TRBV3-2) and TRBJ2-5; TRBD1 matches 7 bases. The V gene end was trimmed by 2 bases and the J gene end by 5 bases; junction bases not matched to a gene: 5. Germline CDR1 is LGHDT and CDR2 is YNNKEL (reference sequence). The CDR3 has 14 residues. CDR3 nucleotides: TGTGCCAGCAGCCAACGACAGGGATCGGAGACCCAGTACTTC. Protein sequence: CASSQRQGSETQYF.

This chain uses TRBV27 with TRBJ1-6; 7 bases align to TRBD1. This CDR3 spans 15 amino acids. The V gene end was trimmed by 5 bases and the J gene end by 9 bases; junction bases not matched to a gene: 10. Germline V CDR1 and CDR2: MNHEY, SMNVEV (reference sequence). The CDR3 region is CASSLQGPLSSPLHF. The DNA of the CDR3 is TGTGCCAGCAGTCTACAGGGGCCACTCAGTTCACCCCTCCACTTT.

The chain has TRBV7-8 and TRBJ1-4; unclear D gene. This CDR3 has 15 residues. CDR1 and CDR2 from the germline V gene are SGHVS and FQNEAQ. The germline V and J ends were trimmed by 2 bases and 0 bases, with 7 bases remaining between them. The CDR3 nucleotides are TGTGCCAGCAGCTTAATGTCAGCAACTAATGAAAAACTGTTTTTT. Protein sequence: CASSLMSATNEKLFF.

This clone was seen more than once but under ten times. The V call is TRBV7-9, the J call TRBJ1-1; 8 bases fit TRBD1. CDR1 SEHNR and CDR2 FQNEAQ come from the germline V gene (reference sequence). V lost 3 bases to trimming and J lost 2 bases; unmatched junction nucleotides: 5. The CDR3 totals 15 residues. The CDR3 nucleotides are TGTGCCAGCAGCTTGATCGACAGGGGCAACACTGAAGCTTTCTTT. Residues: CASSLIDRGNTEAFF.

The CDR3 spells CASGASVNTEAFF. DNA of the CDR3: TGTGCCAGCGGGGCGTCGGTTAACACTGAAGCTTTCTTT. The chain uses TRBV27 and TRBJ1-1; a possible D gene is TRBD1 (5 bases). The CDR3 runs 13 residues. Per germline, CDR1 MNHEY and CDR2 SMNVEV (reference sequence). V lost 8 bases and J lost 2, with 12 bases in between.

This chain uses TRBV6-6 with TRBJ2-1; possibly TRBD2 for D (5 bases). This CDR3 is built from 12 residues. The germline V and J ends were trimmed by 2 bases and 13 bases, with 12 bases remaining between them. The germline V gene has CDR1 MNHNY and CDR2 SVGAGI (reference sequence). The CDR3: CASSYSRGSQFF. The CDR3 DNA is TGTGCCAGCAGTTACAGTCGGGGTTCTCAGTTCTTC.

This chain links TRBV30 with TRBJ1-6; 7 bases line up with TRBD1. Unmatched junction bases numbered 8, after V lost 4 bases and J lost 5 bases. The CDR3 length is 15 residues. Germline V lookup: CDR1 GTSNPN, CDR2 SVGIG (reference sequence). CDR3 amino acids: CAWKKGARNNSPLHF. For the CDR3, the DNA is TGTGCCTGGAAGAAGGGGGCTAGAAATAATTCACCCCTCCACTTT.

This clone came up many times. The chain joins TRBV12-3 or TRBV12-4 to TRBJ2-2; D is ambiguous. Trimming stripped 6 bases from V and 7 bases from J, with 3 bases between. The CDR3 covers 10 residues. In DNA, the CDR3 is TGTGCCAGCAGCTTCGGGGAGCTGTTTTTT. The encoded protein is CASSFGELFF.